This TCR beta chain derives from a study of blood T cell repertoires in COVID-19. On the study more broadly: The study drew acute and convalescent COVID-19 samples from the United States, Italy and Spain. PBMCs, B-cell-depleted T cells, or T cells provided the cDNA or gDNA that made up the material.

With 6 bases removed from V and 2 bases from J, the gap between germline ends came to 11 bases. In germline, CDR1 is MDHEN, CDR2 SYDVKM. The CDR3 sequence is 13 residues long. Per the authors' pipeline: Nucleated cell counts were estimated from reference gene primer amplification. Measured with immunoSEQ multiplex PCR; TCRdb has only the in-frame clones, and not every one. Clonal size and the V and J genes are those of that table, whereas D and trimming came from the DNA. The data contain a few hundred thousand clones, 85% to 90% of them singletons. The clonotype comes from a man in his sixties with acute or convalescent COVID-19. The sequencing sample was made of peripheral blood. J is TRBJ2-7 and V is TRBV28, with D possibly TRBD2 on 5 matching bases. The CDR3 nucleotides read TGTGCCAGCAGGGACTCCGGGACCTACGAGCAGTACTTC. It is translated as CASRDSGTYEQYF. The full variable domain, in which reference TRBV28 and TRBJ2-7 provide the parts outside the CDR3, is DVKVTQSSRYLVKRTGEKVFLECVQDMDHENMFWYRQDPGLGLRLIYFSYDVKMKEKGDIPEGYSVSREKKERFSLILESASTNQTSMYLCASRDSGTYEQYFGPGTRLTVT.